Listed below are T cell receptor beta chains from one sample, sequenced in a study of vaccination and CD4 T cells after COVID-19. These receptors are not linked to any known antigen. One entry per CDR3 protein, called by TCRdb with MiXCR from the PCR reads. The sample carries 14,000 to 15,000 distinct CDR3 sequences, 40% to 60% recorded once. Sequenced sample: CD4+ T cells from blood, cultured in vitro. The receptors originated from a human donor who had recovered from COVID-19. Each CDR3 is given with its conserved first and last residue.

CDR3aa,v_gene,len,j_gene
CASSLARGSRELFF,TRBV7-7,14,TRBJ2-2
CSAMGFSYEQYF,TRBV20-1,12,TRBJ2-7
CASTKTEISTDTQYF,TRBV2,15,TRBJ2-3
CSARVRGLAGGTQYF,TRBV20-1,15,TRBJ2-5
CSARTSADTQYF,TRBV20-1,12,TRBJ2-3
CASSKTVLCQPQHF,TRBV21-1,14,TRBJ1-5
CAISESGTGGYGYTF,TRBV10-3,15,TRBJ1-2
CSVATGSNTEAFF,TRBV29-1,13,TRBJ1-1
CASSESNRALNTEAFF,TRBV10-1,16,TRBJ1-1
CASSHATGGASSGANVLTF,TRBV6-1,19,TRBJ2-6
CASSLDRLRDYGYTF,TRBV7-2,15,TRBJ1-2
CASSIGGANNQPQHF,TRBV19,15,TRBJ1-5
CAWSPKRGSPADTQYF,TRBV30,16,TRBJ2-3
CASSPPGSYEQYF,TRBV19,13,TRBJ2-7
CASSYSGGRNSPLHF,TRBV6-5,15,TRBJ1-6
CASSPAGTGSFYGYTF,TRBV6-1,16,TRBJ1-2
CSARGSNQPQHF,TRBV20-1,12,TRBJ1-5
CAWSVRPYEQYF,TRBV30,12,TRBJ2-7
CASSRRFRGLYGYTF,TRBV7-9,15,TRBJ1-2
CASSLGGGKGLTEAFF,TRBV14,16,TRBJ1-1
CSAKTGNQPQHF,TRBV20-1,12,TRBJ1-5
CASSKLASGRASSYNEQFF,TRBV21-1,19,TRBJ2-1
CASSPGGINEKLFF,TRBV11-3,14,TRBJ1-4
CSARVPGGPQHF,TRBV20-1,12,TRBJ1-5
CASSLVGRGGTEAFF,TRBV27,15,TRBJ1-1
CASSLAGLAGIGETQYF,TRBV7-2,17,TRBJ2-5
CASSYQGADQPQHF,TRBV9,14,TRBJ1-5
CASSSFPRGRNTEAFF,TRBV7-2,16,TRBJ1-1
CASTDLRRGTGELFF,TRBV12-3/TRBV12-4,15,TRBJ2-2
CSVEGTLTDTQYF,TRBV29-1,13,TRBJ2-3
CSASLGAGLTDTQYF,TRBV20-1,15,TRBJ2-3
CASSDSRWGGDEQFF,TRBV6-4,15,TRBJ2-1
CASSLRQGNTGELFF,TRBV7-8,15,TRBJ2-2
CASSFGLAVETQYF,TRBV11-2,14,TRBJ2-5
CASSSRDRNTEAFF,TRBV19,14,TRBJ1-1
CASSIDPRGTEAFF,TRBV7-2,14,TRBJ1-1
CASSSGQQGAYGYTF,TRBV12-3/TRBV12-4,15,TRBJ1-2
CASSLGLRYSPLHF,TRBV12-3/TRBV12-4,14,TRBJ1-6